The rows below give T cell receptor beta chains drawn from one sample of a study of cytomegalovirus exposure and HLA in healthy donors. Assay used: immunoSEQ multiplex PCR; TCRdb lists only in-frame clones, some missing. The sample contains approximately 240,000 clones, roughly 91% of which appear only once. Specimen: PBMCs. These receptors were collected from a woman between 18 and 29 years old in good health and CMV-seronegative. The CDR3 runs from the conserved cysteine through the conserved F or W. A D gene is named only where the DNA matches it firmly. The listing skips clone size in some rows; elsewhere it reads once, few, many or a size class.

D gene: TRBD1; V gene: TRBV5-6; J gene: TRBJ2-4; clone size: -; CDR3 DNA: TGTGCCAGCAGCTTCCGGACAGGGGTTCGCATTCAGTACTTC; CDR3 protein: CASSFRTGVRIQYF
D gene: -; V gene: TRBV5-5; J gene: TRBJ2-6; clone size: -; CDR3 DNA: TGTGCCAGCAGTACCACCAGCTCTGGGGCCAACGTCCTGACTTTC; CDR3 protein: CASSTTSSGANVLTF
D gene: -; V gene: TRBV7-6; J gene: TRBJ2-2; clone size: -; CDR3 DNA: TGTGCCAGCAGCTTAGAGGGCGGGGTTAGTACCGGGGAGCTGTTTTTT; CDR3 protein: CASSLEGGVSTGELFF
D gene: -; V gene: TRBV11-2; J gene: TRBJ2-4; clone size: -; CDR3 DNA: TGTGCCAGCAGCTTACTGCGAACGGTTCAGTACTTC; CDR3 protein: CASSLLRTVQYF
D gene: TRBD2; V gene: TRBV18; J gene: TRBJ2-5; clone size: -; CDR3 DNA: TGTGCCAGCTCACCAGGAATACTAGCGGGAACTCAAGAGACCCAGTACTTC; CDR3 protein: CASSPGILAGTQETQYF
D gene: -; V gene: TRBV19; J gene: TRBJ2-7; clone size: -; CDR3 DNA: TGTGCCAGTAGTATGGCAGGGACCTACGAGCAGTACTTC; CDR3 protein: CASSMAGTYEQYF
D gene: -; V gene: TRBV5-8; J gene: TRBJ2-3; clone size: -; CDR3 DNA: TGTGCCAGCAGCCTGATAGCGAGCACAGATACGCAGTATTTT; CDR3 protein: CASSLIASTDTQYF
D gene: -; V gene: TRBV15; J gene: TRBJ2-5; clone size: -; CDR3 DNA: TGTGCCACCAGCCCCCGGGGCAGGGGCGGTCAAGAGACCCAGTACTTC; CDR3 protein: CATSPRGRGGQETQYF
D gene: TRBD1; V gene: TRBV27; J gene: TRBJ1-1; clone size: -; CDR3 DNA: TGTGCCAGCAGTTTAACAGGGGGCTGGACTGAAGCTTTCTTT; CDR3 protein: CASSLTGGWTEAFF
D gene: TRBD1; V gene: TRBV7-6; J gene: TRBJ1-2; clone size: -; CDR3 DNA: TGTGCCAGCAGCCCAAAGGGGCAGGGGGCGCGTGGCTACACCTTC; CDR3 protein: CASSPKGQGARGYTF
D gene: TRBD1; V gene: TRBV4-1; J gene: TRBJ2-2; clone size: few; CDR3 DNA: TGCGCCAGCAGCCGTACCGGGACAGCGAACACCGGGGAGCTGTTTTTT; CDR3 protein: CASSRTGTANTGELFF
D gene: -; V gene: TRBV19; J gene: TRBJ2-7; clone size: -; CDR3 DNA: TGTGCCAGTAGTATACGCGGGGTTGCCTCCTACGAGCAGTACTTC; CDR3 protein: CASSIRGVASYEQYF
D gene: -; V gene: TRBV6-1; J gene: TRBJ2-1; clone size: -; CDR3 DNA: TGTGCCAGCAACCGGGACAATTCCTACAATGAGCAGTTCTTC; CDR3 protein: CASNRDNSYNEQFF
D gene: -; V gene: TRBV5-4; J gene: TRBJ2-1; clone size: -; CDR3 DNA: TGTGCCAGCAGCTTGAGGACTACACGGTCTGACGAGCAGTTCTTC; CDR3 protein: CASSLRTTRSDEQFF
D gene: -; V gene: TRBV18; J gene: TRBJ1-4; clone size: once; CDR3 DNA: TGTGCCAGCTCACCGGACAGCAAACTGTTTTTT; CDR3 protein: CASSPDSKLFF
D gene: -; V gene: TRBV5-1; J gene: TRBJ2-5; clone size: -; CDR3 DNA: TGCGCCAGCAGGGATCAAGGGGCCCGACAAGAGACCCAGTACTTC; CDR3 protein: CASRDQGARQETQYF
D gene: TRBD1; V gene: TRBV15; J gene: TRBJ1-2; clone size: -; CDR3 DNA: TGTGCCACCAGCATCGACAGGGGGGGGAACTATGGCTACACCTTC; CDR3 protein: CATSIDRGGNYGYTF
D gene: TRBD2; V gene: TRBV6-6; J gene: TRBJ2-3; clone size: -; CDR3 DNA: TGTGCCAGCAGACGTATTAGCGGGAGCACAGATACGCAGTATTTT; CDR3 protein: CASRRISGSTDTQYF
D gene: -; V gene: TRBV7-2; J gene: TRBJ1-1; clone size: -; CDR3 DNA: TGTGCCAGCAGCTTAGCCCTGGGGGGAGAAGCTTTCTTT; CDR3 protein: CASSLALGGEAFF
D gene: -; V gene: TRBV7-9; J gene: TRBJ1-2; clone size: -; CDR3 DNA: TGTGCCAGCAGCTTAGTAGGCAGGGTGGGCTATGGCTACACCTTC; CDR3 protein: CASSLVGRVGYGYTF
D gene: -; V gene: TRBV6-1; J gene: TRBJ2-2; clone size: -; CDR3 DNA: TGTGCCAGCAGTAACGACAGATACACCGGGGAGCTGTTTTTT; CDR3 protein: CASSNDRYTGELFF
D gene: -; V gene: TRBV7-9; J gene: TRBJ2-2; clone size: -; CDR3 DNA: TGTGCCAGCAGCTTCGACAGTTTTTCCGGGGAGCTGTTTTTT; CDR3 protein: CASSFDSFSGELFF
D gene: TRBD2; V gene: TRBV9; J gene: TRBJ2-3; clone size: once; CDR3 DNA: TGTGCCAGCAGCGAGGGGACACTAGCGGGGGGAGATACGCAGTATTTT; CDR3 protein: CASSEGTLAGGDTQYF
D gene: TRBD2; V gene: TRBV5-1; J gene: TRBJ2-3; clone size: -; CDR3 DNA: TGCGCCAGCAGCCATAATATAGCGGGGAGCACAGATACGCAGTATTTT; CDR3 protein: CASSHNIAGSTDTQYF
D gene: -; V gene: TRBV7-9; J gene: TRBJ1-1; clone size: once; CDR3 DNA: TGTGCCAGCAGTCTCCTGGACTGGGTGAACACTGAAGCTTTCTTT; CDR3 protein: CASSLLDWVNTEAFF
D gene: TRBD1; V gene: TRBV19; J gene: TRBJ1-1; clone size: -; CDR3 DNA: TGTGCCAGTAGTAGACAGGGGGCAGGGACTGAAGCTTTCTTT; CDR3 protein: CASSRQGAGTEAFF
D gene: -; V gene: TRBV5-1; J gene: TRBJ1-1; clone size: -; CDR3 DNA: TGCGCCAGCAGCTTATCCAGAATCAACACTGAAGCTTTCTTT; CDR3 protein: CASSLSRINTEAFF
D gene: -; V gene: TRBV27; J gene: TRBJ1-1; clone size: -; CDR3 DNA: TGTGCCAGCAGCGGCCCGCAGGGTGGGGACACTGAAGCTTTCTTT; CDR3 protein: CASSGPQGGDTEAFF
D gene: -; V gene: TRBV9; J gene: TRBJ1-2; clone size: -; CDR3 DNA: TGTGCCAGCACCGTAGGGGGAGGCGATCATGGCTACACCTTC; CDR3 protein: CASTVGGGDHGYTF
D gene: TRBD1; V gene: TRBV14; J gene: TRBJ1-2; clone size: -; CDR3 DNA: TGTGCCAGCAGCCCGGACAGGGACTATGGCTACACCTTC; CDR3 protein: CASSPDRDYGYTF
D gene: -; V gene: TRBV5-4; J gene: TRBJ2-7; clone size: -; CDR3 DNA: TGTGCCAGCAGCTTGGGTGACACAAACTACGAGCAGTACTTC; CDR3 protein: CASSLGDTNYEQYF
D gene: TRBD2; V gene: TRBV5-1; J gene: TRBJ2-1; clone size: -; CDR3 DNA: TGCGCCAGCTCACTAATAGCGGGTACCGAATACAATGAGCAGTTCTTC; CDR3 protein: CASSLIAGTEYNEQFF
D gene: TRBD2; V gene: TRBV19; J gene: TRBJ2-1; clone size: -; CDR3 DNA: TGTGCCAGTAGTATAGTAGCGGGACCTACCTACAATGAGCAGTTCTTC; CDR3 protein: CASSIVAGPTYNEQFF
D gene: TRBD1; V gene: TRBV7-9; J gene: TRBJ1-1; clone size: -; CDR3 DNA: TGTGCCAGCAGCTCAACCCGGGACAGCCAGTCCCCTGTTGAAGCTTTCTTT; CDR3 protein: CASSSTRDSQSPVEAFF
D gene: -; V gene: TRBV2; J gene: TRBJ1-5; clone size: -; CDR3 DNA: TGTGCCAGCAGCCGTCAGGGGATTAGCAATCAGCCCCAGCATTTT; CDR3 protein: CASSRQGISNQPQHF